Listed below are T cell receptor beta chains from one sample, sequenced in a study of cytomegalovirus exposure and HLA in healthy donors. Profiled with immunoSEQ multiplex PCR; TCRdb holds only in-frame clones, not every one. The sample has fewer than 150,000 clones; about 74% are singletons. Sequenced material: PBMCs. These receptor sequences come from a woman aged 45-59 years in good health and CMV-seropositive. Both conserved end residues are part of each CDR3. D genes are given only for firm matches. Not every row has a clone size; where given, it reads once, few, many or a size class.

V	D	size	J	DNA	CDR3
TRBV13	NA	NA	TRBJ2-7	TGTGCCAGCAACCGGAGGGGAGAGAATCGGTACGAGCAGTACTTC	CASNRRGENRYEQYF
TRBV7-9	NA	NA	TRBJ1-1	TGTGCCAGCAGCTCGGGTTCTGAAGCTTTCTTT	CASSSGSEAFF
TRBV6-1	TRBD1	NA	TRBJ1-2	TGTGCCAGCACCGGGACAGTCTATGGCTACACCTTC	CASTGTVYGYTF
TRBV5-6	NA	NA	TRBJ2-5	TGTGCCAGCAGCTTCGCGCAGGGTCTAGGAGAGACCCAGTACTTC	CASSFAQGLGETQYF
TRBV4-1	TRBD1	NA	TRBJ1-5	TGCGCCAGCAACCGAACGGGACAGGGACAGCCCCAGCATTTT	CASNRTGQGQPQHF
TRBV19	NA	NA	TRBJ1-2	TGTGCCAGTAGTTGGGACACGCTATCCTATGGCTACACCTTC	CASSWDTLSYGYTF
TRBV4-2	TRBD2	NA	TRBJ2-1	TGTGCCAGCAGCCAAGATGAGGGAGCGGGGGGGCGACAGGAGCAGTTCTTC	CASSQDEGAGGRQEQFF
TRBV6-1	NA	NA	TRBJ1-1	TGTGCCGCACAGGCTTTCACTGAAGCTTTCTTT	CAAQAFTEAFF
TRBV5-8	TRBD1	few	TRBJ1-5	TGTGCCAGCAGCTTGGGGGACAGGGGGCTACATCAGCCCCAGCATTTT	CASSLGDRGLHQPQHF
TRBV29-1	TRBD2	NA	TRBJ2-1	TGCAGCGTTGAGCGGGCGGGGGGCTCCTACAATGAGCAGTTCTTC	CSVERAGGSYNEQFF
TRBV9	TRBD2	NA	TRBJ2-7	TGTGCCAGCAGCCCAACCGGCGGGGGATCCTACGAGCAGTACTTC	CASSPTGGGSYEQYF
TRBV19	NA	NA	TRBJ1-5	TGTGCCAGTAGTTCAAGTGGCCAGCCCCAGCATTTT	CASSSSGQPQHF
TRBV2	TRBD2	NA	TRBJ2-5	TGTGCCAGCAGTTGGCATCGGGGGGAACAACAAGAGACCCAGTACTTC	CASSWHRGEQQETQYF
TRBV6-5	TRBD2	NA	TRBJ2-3	TGTGCCAGCAGTCCGGGACTAGGCACAGATACGCAGTATTTT	CASSPGLGTDTQYF
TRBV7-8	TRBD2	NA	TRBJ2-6	TGTGCCAGCAGCTTAGTCCTAGCGGGGTATGGGGCCAACGTCCTGACTTTC	CASSLVLAGYGANVLTF
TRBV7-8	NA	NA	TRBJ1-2	TGTGCCAGCAGCTTAGTCCCGGGAGAGTATGGCTACACCTTC	CASSLVPGEYGYTF
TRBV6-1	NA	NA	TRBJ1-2	TGTGCCAGCAGTGAATGGCAGGGGCGCAGCTATGGCTACACCTTC	CASSEWQGRSYGYTF
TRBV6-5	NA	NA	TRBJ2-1	TGTGCCAGCAGTTACTACACCCCCCGCGCCGGCGGTGAGCAGTTCTTC	CASSYYTPRAGGEQFF
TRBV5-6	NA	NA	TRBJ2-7	TGTGCCAGCAGCTTGAACAGCTACGAGCAGTACTTC	CASSLNSYEQYF
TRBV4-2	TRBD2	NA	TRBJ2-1	TGTGCCAGCAGCCAAGAAAGGGGATCGGGAGCGGGACTTTACAATGAGCAGTTCTTC	CASSQERGSGAGLYNEQFF
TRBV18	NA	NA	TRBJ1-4	TGTGCCAGCTCGGCCCGTAATGAAAAACTGTTTTTT	CASSARNEKLFF
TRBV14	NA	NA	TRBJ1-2	TGTGCCAGCAGCCAAGGGGGACTGGAGGGCTACACCTTC	CASSQGGLEGYTF
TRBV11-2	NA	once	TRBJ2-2	TGTGCCAGCGGACCCGGGACAATCAACACCGGGGAGCTGTTTTTT	CASGPGTINTGELFF
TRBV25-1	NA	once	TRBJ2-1	TGTGCCAGCACGTCCAGGGCAAGGAATGAGCAGTTCTTC	CASTSRARNEQFF
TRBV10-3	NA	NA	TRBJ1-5	TGTGCCACATATGAGGGCGGCAATCAGCCCCAGCATTTT	CATYEGGNQPQHF
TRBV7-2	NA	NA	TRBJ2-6	TGTGCCAGCAGCACCGGGCCTGGAGGGGGGGTGGCTGGGGCCAACGTCCTGACTTTC	CASSTGPGGGVAGANVLTF
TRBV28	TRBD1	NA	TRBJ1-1	TGTGCCAGCAGCTCCGGGACAGGGGTAACTGAAGCTTTCTTT	CASSSGTGVTEAFF
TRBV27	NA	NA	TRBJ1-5	TGTGCCAGCAGTTCACAGAGTGATAATCAGCCCCAGCATTTT	CASSSQSDNQPQHF
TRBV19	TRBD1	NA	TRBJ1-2	TGTGCCAGTAGTACCCAGGGGGAACTAGGCTACACCTTC	CASSTQGELGYTF
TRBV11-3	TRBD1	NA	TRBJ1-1	TGTGCCAGCAGCTTAGAAGGGACAGGGAGGAACACTGAAGCTTTCTTT	CASSLEGTGRNTEAFF
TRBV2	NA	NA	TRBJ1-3	TGTGCCAGCAGTGGATCCAGGGGAAGAAACACCATATATTTT	CASSGSRGRNTIYF
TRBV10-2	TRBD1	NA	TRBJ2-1	TGCGCCAGCGGAATCAGGACAGGGGGCCGGGTAGAGCAGTTCTTC	CASGIRTGGRVEQFF
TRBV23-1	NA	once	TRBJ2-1	TGCGCCAGCAAGGGGGCGGGACTGTTCTTC	CASKGAGLFF
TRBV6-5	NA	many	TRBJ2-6	TGTGCCACCCAATCCTCTGGGGCCAACGTCCTGACTTTC	CATQSSGANVLTF
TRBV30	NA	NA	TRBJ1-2	TGTGCCTGGACCACCGGGACGGGAGTCTATGGCTACACCTTC	CAWTTGTGVYGYTF
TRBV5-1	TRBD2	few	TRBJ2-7	TGCGCCAGCAGCTTGGAATCTAGCGGCCATTACGAGCAGTACTTC	CASSLESSGHYEQYF
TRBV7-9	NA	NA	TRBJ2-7	TGTTCCAGCAGCTTAGTTCCAGGGGAGCAGTACTTC	CSSSLVPGEQYF
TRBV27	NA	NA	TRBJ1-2	TGTGCCAGCAGTTCCCTGATTTGGCAGGCACGTGGCTACACCTTC	CASSSLIWQARGYTF
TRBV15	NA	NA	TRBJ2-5	TGTGCCACCAGCAGAGATCCCAAAAACCAAGAGACCCAGTACTTC	CATSRDPKNQETQYF
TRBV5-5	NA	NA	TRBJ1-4	TGTGCCAGCAGCTTGTATGCCGGGTACGAAAAACTGTTTTTT	CASSLYAGYEKLFF
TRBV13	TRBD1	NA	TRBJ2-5	TGTGCCAGCAGCGGAGAGGGGGCAGAGACCCAGTACTTC	CASSGEGAETQYF
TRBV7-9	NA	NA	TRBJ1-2	TGTGCCAGCAGCTTCAGGGCCTATGGCTACACCTTC	CASSFRAYGYTF
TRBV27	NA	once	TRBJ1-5	TGTGCCAGCAGTCCAGGCCCCAGGCAGCCCCAGCATTTT	CASSPGPRQPQHF
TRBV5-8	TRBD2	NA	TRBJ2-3	TGTGCCAGCAGCCCATGGACTAGCGGGGGTTGGGATACGCAGTATTTT	CASSPWTSGGWDTQYF
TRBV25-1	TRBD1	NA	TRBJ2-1	TGTGCCAGCAGTCCCCCGGGACAGTACTACAATGAGCAGTTCTTC	CASSPPGQYYNEQFF
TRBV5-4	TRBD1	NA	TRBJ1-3	TGTGCCAGCAGCTTGGGACAGGGAGAACTGAACACCATATATTTT	CASSLGQGELNTIYF
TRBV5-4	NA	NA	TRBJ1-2	TGTGCCAGCGGCCTTACAGGCACAGAAGGTGGCTACACCTTC	CASGLTGTEGGYTF
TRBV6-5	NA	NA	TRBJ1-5	TGTGCCAGCAGTTTCTCGCGGGGAGGTGAGCCCCAGCATTTT	CASSFSRGGEPQHF
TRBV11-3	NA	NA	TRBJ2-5	TGTGCCAGCAGCAGTGAGAGGACCCAGTACTTC	CASSSERTQYF
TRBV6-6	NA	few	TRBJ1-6	TGTGCCAGCACCAACAGGAATTCACCCCTCCACTTT	CASTNRNSPLHF
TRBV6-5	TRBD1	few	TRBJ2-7	TGTGCCAGCACCTCCCAGGGACAGGGGGTCTACGAGCAGTACTTC	CASTSQGQGVYEQYF
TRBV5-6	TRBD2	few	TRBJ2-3	TGTGCCAGCAGCTTGGGGCGGGGGGCAGATACGCAGTATTTT	CASSLGRGADTQYF
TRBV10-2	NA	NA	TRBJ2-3	TGCGCCAGCATGGGCGGGGGCACAGATACGCAGTATTTT	CASMGGGTDTQYF